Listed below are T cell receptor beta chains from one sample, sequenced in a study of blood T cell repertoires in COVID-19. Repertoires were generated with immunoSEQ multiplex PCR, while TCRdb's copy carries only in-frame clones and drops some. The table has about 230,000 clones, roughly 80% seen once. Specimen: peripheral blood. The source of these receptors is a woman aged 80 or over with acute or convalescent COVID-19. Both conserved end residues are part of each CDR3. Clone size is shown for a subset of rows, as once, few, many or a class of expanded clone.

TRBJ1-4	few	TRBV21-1	CASSRQGQPTNEKLFF
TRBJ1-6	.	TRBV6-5	CASSRDSYNSPLHF
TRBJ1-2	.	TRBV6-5	CASRNRQVGGYTF
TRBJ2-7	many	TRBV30	CAWSPLGEAGGGYEQYF
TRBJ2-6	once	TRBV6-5	CAIESSGANVLTF
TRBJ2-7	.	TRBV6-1	CASSAPSGRPGSYEQYF
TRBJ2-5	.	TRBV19	CATSKGQQETQYF
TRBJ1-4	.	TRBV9	CASSVGTGLSGEKLFF
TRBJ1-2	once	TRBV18	CASSPRSGQGDYGYTF
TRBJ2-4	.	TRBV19	CASSSSGTAIAKNIQYF
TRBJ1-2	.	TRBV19	CASSIGQNSNYGYTF
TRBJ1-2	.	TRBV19	CASTRNRGGNYGYTF
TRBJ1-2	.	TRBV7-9	CASSLPADYGYTF
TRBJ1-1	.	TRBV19	CASSIRAGGNTEAFF
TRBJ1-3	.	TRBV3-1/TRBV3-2	CASSQPFQGGPANRNTIYF
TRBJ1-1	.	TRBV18	CASSPTGDTEAFF
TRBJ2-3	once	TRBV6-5	CASSYSGAADTQYF
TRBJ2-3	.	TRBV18	CASSPRGTGAADTQYF
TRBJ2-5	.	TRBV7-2	CASSFGQGGKTQYF
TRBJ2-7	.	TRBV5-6	CASTHGGNYEQYF
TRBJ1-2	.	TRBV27	CASSLQDRDYGYTF
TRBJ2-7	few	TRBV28	CASSFRGPTLYEQYF
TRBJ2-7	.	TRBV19	CASRRQGPYEQYF
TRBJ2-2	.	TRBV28	CASTNRGHTGELFF
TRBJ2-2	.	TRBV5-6	CASSLLRLLNTGELFF
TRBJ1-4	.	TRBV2	CASSKIPGGREKLFF
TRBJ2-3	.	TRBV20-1	CSASRLAGTDTQYF
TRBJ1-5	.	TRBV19	CASSIVSSQPQHF
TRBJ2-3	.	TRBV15	CATSRDRAGGRVDTQYF
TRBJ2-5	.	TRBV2	CASSLGQPQETQYF
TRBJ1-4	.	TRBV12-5	CASAPGDTPNEKLFF
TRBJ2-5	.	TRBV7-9	CASSLWPGSVSQETQYF
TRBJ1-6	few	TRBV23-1	CASSLRGGGGGNSPLHF
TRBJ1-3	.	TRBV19	CASSGTGVTTIYF
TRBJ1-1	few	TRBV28	CASRDSSPRTEAFF
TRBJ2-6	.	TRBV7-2	CASSLVALGANVLTF
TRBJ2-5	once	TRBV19	CASSTDGETQYF
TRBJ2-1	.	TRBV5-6	CASSSDRVPYNEQFF
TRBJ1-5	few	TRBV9	CASSQGVSNQPQHF
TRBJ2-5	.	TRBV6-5	CASRLAQGGETQYF